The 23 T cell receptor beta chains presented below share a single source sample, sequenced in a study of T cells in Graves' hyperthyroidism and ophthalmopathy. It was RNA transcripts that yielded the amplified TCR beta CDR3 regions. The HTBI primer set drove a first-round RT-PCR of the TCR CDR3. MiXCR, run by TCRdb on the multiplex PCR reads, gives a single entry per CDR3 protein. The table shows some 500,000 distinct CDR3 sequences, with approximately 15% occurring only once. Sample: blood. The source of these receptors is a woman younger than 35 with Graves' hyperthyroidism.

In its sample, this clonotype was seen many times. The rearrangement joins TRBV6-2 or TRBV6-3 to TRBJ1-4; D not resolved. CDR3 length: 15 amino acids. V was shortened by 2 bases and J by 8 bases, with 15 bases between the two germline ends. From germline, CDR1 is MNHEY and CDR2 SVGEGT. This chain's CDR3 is CASSYHPVVGEKLFF. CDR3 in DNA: TGTGCCAGCAGTTACCACCCTGTAGTAGGAGAAAAACTGTTTTTT.

The chain's CDR3 is CAWSLWQGSNEKLFF. CDR3 sequence (DNA): TGTGCCTGGAGTCTTTGGCAGGGATCAAATGAAAAACTGTTTTTT. The J gene is TRBJ1-4, the V gene TRBV30, with D possibly TRBD1 on 5 matching bases. Germline V gene lookup returns CDR1 GTSNPN and CDR2 SVGIG (reference sequence). The ends were cut back, 2 bases at V and 5 bases at J, with 15 bases in the middle. This CDR3 has 15 residues.

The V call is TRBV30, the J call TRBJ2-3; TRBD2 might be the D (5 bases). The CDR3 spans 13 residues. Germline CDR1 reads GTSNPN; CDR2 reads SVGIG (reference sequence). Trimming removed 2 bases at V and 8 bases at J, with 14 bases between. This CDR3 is CAWSTGILGTQYF. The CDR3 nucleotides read TGTGCCTGGAGTACGGGGATATTGGGTACGCAGTATTTT.

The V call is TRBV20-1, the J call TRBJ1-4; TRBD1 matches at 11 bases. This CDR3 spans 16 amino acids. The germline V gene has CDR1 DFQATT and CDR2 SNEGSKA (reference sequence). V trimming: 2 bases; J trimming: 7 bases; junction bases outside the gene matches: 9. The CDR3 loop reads CSARSPGTGGGEKLFF. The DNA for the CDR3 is TGCAGTGCTAGAAGCCCCGGGACAGGGGGAGGTGAAAAACTGTTTTTT.

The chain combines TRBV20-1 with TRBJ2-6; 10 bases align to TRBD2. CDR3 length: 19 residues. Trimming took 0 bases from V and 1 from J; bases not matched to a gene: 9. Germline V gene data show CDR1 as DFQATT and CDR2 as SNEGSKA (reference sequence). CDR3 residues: CSARDLTGLASSGANVLTF. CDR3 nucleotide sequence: TGCAGTGCTAGAGATCTCACGGGACTAGCGTCGTCTGGGGCCAACGTCCTGACTTTC.

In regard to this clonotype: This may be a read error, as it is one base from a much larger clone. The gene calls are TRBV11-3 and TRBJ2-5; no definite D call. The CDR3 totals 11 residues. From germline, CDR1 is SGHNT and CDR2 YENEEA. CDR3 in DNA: TGTGACTGGAGTGCAAAAGAGACCCAGTACTTC. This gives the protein CDWSAKETQYF.

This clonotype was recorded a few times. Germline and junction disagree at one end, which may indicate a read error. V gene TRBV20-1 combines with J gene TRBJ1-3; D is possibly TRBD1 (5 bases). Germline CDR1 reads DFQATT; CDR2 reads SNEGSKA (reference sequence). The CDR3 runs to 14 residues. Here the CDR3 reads CSARIGTTGTTIYF. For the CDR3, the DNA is TGCAGTGCTAGAATAGGGACGACTGGAACCACCATATATTTT.

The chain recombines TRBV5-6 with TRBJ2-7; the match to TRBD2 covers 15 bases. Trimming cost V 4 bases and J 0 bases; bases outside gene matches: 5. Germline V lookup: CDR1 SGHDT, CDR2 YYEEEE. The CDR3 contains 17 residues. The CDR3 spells CASSPGLAGGFSYEQYV. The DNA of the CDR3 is TGTGCCAGCAGCCCAGGACTAGCGGGAGGGTTCTCCTACGAGCAGTACGTC.

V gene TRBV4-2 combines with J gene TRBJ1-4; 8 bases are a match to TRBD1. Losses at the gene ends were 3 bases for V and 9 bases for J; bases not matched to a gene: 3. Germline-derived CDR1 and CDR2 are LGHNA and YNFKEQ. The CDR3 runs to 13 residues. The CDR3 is CASSQDREKKLFF. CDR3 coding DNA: TGTGCCAGCAGCCAGGACAGGGAGAAAAAACTGTTTTTT.

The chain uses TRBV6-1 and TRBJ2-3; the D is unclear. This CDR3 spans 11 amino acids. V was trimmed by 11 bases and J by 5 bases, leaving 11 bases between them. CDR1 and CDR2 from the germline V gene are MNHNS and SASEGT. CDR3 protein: CAATLVDTQYF. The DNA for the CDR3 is TGTGCCGCGACCCTAGTAGATACGCAGTATTTT.

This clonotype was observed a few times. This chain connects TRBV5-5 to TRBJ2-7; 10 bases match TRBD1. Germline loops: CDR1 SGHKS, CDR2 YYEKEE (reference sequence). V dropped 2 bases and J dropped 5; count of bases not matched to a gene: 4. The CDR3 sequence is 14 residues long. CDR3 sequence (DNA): TGTGCCAGCAGCTTCCGGGACAGGGGCCACGAGCAGTACTTC. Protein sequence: CASSFRDRGHEQYF. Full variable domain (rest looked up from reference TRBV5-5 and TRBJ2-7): DAGVTQSPTHLIKTRGQQVTLRCSPISGHKSVSWYQQVLGQGPQFIFQYYEKEERGRGNFPDRFSARQFPNYSSELNVNALLLGDSALYLCASSFRDRGHEQYFGPGTRLTVT.

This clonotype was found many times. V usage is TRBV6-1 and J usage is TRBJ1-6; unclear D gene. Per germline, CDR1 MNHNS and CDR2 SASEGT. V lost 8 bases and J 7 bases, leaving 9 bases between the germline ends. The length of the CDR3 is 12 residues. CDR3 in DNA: TGTGCCAGCGCGTGGACCAATTCACCCCTCCACTTT. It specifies CASAWTNSPLHF.

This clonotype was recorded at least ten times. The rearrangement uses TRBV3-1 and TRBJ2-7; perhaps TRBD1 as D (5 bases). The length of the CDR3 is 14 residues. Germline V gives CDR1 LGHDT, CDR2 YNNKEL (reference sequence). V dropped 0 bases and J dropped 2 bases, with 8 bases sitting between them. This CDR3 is CASSQDSGTYEQYF. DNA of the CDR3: TGTGCCAGCAGCCAAGATTCAGGGACCTACGAGCAGTACTTC.

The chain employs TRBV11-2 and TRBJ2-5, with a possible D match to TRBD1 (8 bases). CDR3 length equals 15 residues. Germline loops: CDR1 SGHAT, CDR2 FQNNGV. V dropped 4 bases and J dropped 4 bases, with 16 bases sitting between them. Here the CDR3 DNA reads TGTGCCAGCAGCTGGGGGACAGGCGGGGGAGAGACCCAGTACTTC. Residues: CASSWGTGGGETQYF.

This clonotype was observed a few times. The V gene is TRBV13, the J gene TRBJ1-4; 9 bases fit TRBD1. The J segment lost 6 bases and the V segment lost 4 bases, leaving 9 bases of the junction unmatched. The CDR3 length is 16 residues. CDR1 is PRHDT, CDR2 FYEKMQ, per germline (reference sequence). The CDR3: CASSSILDRGYEKLFF. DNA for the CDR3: TGTGCCAGCAGCTCCATACTGGACAGGGGTTATGAAAAACTGTTTTTT.

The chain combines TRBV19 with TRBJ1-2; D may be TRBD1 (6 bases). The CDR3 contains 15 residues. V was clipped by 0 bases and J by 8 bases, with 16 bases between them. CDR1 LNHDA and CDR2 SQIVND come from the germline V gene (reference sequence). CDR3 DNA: TGTGCCAGTAGTATAGAACAGGGCAACTTATGGGGCTACACCTTC. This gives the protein CASSIEQGNLWGYTF.

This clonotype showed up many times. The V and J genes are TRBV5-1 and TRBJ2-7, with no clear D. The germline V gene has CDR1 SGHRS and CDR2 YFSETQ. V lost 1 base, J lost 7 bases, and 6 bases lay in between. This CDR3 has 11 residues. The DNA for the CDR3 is TGCGCCAGCAGCTTGATGGGAGAGCAGTACTTC. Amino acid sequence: CASSLMGEQYF.

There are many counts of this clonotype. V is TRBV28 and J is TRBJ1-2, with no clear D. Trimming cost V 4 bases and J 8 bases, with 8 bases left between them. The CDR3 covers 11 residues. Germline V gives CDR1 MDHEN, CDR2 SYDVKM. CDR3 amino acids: CASSSLRGYTF. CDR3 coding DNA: TGTGCCAGCAGTTCCTTGCGGGGCTACACCTTC.

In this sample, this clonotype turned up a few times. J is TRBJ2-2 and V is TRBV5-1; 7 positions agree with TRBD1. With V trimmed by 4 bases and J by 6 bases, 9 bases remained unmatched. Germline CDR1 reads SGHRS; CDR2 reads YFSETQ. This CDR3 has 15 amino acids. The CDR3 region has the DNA TGCGCCAGCAGCGGCTCACAGGGGTCGGCCGGGGAGCTGTTTTTT. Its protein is CASSGSQGSAGELFF.

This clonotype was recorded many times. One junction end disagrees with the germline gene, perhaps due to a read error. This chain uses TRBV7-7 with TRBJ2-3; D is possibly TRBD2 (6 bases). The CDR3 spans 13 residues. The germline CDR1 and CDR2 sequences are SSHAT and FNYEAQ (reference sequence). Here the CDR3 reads CASSFGGEDTQYF. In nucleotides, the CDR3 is TGTGCTAGCAGCTTCGGGGGAGAGGATACGCAGTATTTT.

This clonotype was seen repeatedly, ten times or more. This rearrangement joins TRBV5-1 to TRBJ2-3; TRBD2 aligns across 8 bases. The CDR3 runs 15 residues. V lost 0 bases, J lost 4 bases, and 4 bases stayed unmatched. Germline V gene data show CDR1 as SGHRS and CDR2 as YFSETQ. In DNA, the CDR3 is TGCGCCAGCAGCTTGGGCGCGGGAGGCTCAGATACGCAGTATTTT. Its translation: CASSLGAGGSDTQYF.

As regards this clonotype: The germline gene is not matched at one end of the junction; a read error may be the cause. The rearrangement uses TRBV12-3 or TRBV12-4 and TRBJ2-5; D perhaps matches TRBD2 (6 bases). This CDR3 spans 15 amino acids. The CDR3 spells CASSLAPRGSETQYF. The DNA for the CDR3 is TGTGCCAGCAGCTTAGCCCCGCGGGGTTCAGAGACCCAGTACTTC.

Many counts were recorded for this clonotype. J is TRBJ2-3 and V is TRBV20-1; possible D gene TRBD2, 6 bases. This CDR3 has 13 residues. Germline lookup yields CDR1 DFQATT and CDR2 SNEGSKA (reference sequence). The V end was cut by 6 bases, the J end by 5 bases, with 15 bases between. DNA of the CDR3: TGCAGTGCCAGGTGGGGAGGTCAAGATACGCAGTATTTT. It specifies CSARWGGQDTQYF.